The T cell receptor beta chain under discussion was sequenced for a study of blood T cell repertoires in COVID-19. V was pared by 6 bases and J by 3 bases, with 19 bases of the junction left unmatched. CDR1 is SGHRS, CDR2 YFSETQ, per germline. This CDR3 comprises 18 residues. In the original workflow: The assay estimated nucleated cells by amplifying reference gene primers. Libraries were prepared by immunoSEQ multiplex PCR; TCRdb keeps only in-frame clonotypes and omits some of them. Clone size and the V and J calls come from that table; the DNA yielded D and trimming. The data show over 100,000 clones, roughly three quarters seen once.

This chain links TRBV5-1 with TRBJ1-1; 8 bases line up with TRBD1. The receptor was isolated from a woman in her seventies with acute or convalescent COVID-19. The sample was peripheral blood. The chain's CDR3 is CASNIGIRTGRIHTEAFF. DNA for the CDR3: TGCGCCAGCAACATAGGGATCAGGACAGGGCGGATCCACACTGAAGCTTTCTTT. Filled out from reference TRBV5-1 and TRBJ1-1, the complete variable domain reads KAGVTQTPRYLIKTRGQQVTLSCSPISGHRSVSWYQQTPGQGLQFLFEYFSETQRNKGNFPGRFSGRQFSNSRSEMNVSTLELGDSALYLCASNIGIRTGRIHTEAFFGQGTRLTVV.